The 15 T cell receptor beta chains below come from one sample, sequenced in a study of T cells expressing NK-cell markers. For each CDR3 protein, TCRdb gives one entry from its re-call of the 5' RACE reads, without DNA. This sample's table has 550,000 to 600,000 distinct CDR3 sequences. The specimen was blood T cells: a sorted CD56 or NKG2C T cell subset, CD4+ or CD8+ T cells, or bulk PBMC T cells (not recorded which). The receptors originated from a man aged 18 to 35 in good health.

The chain is built from TRBV5-1 and TRBJ2-4. Looked up from germline, CDR1 is SGHRS and CDR2 is YFSETQ. The CDR3 has 14 amino acids. The CDR3 reads CASSNGIAKNIQYF.

The chain has TRBV7-3 and TRBJ2-3; TCRdb indicates TRBD1, and absent DNA this call remains unverified. The CDR3 consists of 13 residues. The germline gives CDR1 SGHTA, CDR2 FQGTGA. The CDR3 loop reads CASSLPPSAAQYF.

The V and J genes are TRBV18 and TRBJ2-7. CDR1 and CDR2 (germline): KGHSH, LQKENI. The CDR3 is made up of 14 amino acids. The CDR3 loop reads CASSPIKDSYEQYF.

The chain uses TRBV7-9 and TRBJ2-7. The CDR3 contains 13 residues. CDR1 is SEHNR and CDR2 is FQNEAQ in the germline V gene (reference sequence). CDR3 in amino acids: CASSGNGRYEQYF.

This chain connects TRBV7-9 to TRBJ1-5. The germline V gene has CDR1 SEHNR and CDR2 FQNEAQ (reference sequence). The CDR3 totals 13 residues. The CDR3 is CASTLGRNQPQHF.

V and J are TRBV29-1 and TRBJ2-3; TCRdb returns TRBD2, unconfirmable since there is no DNA. This CDR3 is built from 17 residues. CDR1 is SQVTM and CDR2 is ANQGSEA in the germline V gene. The CDR3 is CSVGGGLAGGKQDTQYF.

V gene TRBV7-9 combines with J gene TRBJ2-3. Germline V gene data show CDR1 as SEHNR and CDR2 as FQNEAQ (reference sequence). This CDR3 region has 14 residues. The chain's CDR3 is CASSAWTSTDTQYF.

The rearrangement links TRBV12-3 or TRBV12-4 to TRBJ1-2. CDR3 length: 12 amino acids. CDR3 loop: CATCLQSYGYTF.

V is TRBV5-1 and J is TRBJ2-2; no DNA is available, so the TRBD2 call from TCRdb remains unchecked. The CDR3 consists of 15 residues. Germline CDR1 reads SGHRS; CDR2 reads YFSETQ. CDR3 residues: CASGPLAANTGELFF.

The J gene is TRBJ2-7, the V gene TRBV28; the TRBD1 assignment by TCRdb is unverifiable without DNA. This CDR3 comprises 15 residues. CDR1 and CDR2 (germline): MDHEN, SYDVKM. CDR3 loop: CASRPTGTADYEQYF.

This chain uses TRBV7-2 with TRBJ2-4; there is no DNA to check the TCRdb D call of TRBD2. CDR1 is SGHTA and CDR2 is FQGNSA in the germline V gene. CDR3 length equals 14 residues. This CDR3 reads CASSPTSGTDIQYF.

This chain links TRBV12-3 or TRBV12-4 with TRBJ2-1; lacking DNA, the TRBD1 call made by TCRdb goes unchecked. CDR3 size: 14 residues. CDR3 protein: CASSPSPGPNEQFF.

V and J are TRBV9 and TRBJ2-5; TCRdb calls TRBD2, which cannot be checked without DNA. CDR1 is SGDLS and CDR2 is YYNGEE in the germline V gene. The CDR3 extends over 16 amino acids. The CDR3 protein is CASSATGGRWGETQYF.

The genes are TRBV3-1 and TRBJ2-4; TCRdb outputs TRBD2, but without DNA this stays unchecked. There are 15 residues in the CDR3. Germline V gene data show CDR1 as LGHDT and CDR2 as YNNKEL (reference sequence). The CDR3 loop reads CASSHARLAGLDQYF.

V gene TRBV19 combines with J gene TRBJ2-5; TCRdb's D call, TRBD1, is unchecked because there is no DNA. The CDR3 totals 14 residues. Germline CDR1 is LNHDA and CDR2 is SQIVND (reference sequence). The CDR3 region is CASSRVQGGETQYF.